This T cell receptor beta chain was captured by sequencing in a study of early T cells in non-severe SARS-CoV-2 infection. With 5 bases removed from V and 4 bases from J, the gap between germline ends came to 23 bases. This CDR3 region has 17 residues. TCRdb analysed the 5' RACE reads with MiXCR anew, one entry per CDR3 protein. Among 55,000 to 70,000 distinct CDR3 sequences, about 4.6% were seen once, and the ten largest hold roughly 3.7%. Sample: whole blood, taken at baseline. The chain combines TRBV12-3 or TRBV12-4 with TRBJ1-2; D is ambiguous. This clonotype was obtained from an adult who was a healthcare worker with PCR-confirmed SARS-CoV-2 infection or an uninfected control (not recorded which). The donor label of this sample is uncertain. The DNA of the CDR3 is TGTGCCAGCAGTCCACCTCACCCTACAAGGGTTCTCTATGGCTACACCTTC. Protein sequence: CASSPPHPTRVLYGYTF.